This T cell receptor beta chain was profiled in a study of blood T cell repertoires in COVID-19. Study background: Whether acute or convalescent, the COVID-19 samples came from the United States, Italy and Spain. T cells, B-cell-depleted T cells, or PBMCs provided the cDNA or gDNA that served as material.

Seattle patients were enrolled while actively infected and followed longitudinally. In the authors' workflow: Estimated nucleated cell counts came from reference gene primer amplification. Sequencing was performed with immunoSEQ multiplex PCR; in TCRdb, only in-frame clones are kept and a portion is missing. Clonal size and the V and J genes are those of that table, whereas D and trimming came from the DNA. The profile shows about 90,000 clones, 70% to 90% of them singletons. The clonotype originates from a man aged 45 to 65 with COVID-19, enrolled during active disease. Input material: peripheral blood.

The chain's CDR3 is CASSPWDTGQGNTEAFF. The DNA of the CDR3 is TGTGCCAGCAGCCCATGGGATACGGGACAGGGCAACACTGAAGCTTTCTTT. The chain uses TRBV7-9 and TRBJ1-1, with 9 bases identical to TRBD1. Per germline, CDR1 SEHNR and CDR2 FQNEAQ (reference sequence). V lost 5 bases to trimming and J lost 2 bases; unmatched junction nucleotides: 12. The CDR3 is 17 residues long.